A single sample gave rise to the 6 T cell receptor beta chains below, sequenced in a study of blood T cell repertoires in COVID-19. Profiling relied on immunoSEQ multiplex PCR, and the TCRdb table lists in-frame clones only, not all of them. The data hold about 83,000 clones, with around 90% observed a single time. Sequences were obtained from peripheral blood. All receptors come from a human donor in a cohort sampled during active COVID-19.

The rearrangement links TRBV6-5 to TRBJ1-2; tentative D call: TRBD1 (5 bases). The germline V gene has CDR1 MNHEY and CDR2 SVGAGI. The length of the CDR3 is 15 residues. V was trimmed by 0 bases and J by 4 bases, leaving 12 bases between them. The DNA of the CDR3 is TGTGCCAGCAGTTACTCGGGTATGGGGGGCTATGGCTACACCTTC. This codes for CASSYSGMGGYGYTF.

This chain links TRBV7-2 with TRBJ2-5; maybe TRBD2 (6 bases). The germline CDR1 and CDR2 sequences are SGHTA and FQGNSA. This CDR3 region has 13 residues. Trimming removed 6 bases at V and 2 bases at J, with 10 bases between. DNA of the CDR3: TGTGCCAGCAGGCGGGCGGGGCAAGAGACCCAGTACTTC. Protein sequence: CASRRAGQETQYF.

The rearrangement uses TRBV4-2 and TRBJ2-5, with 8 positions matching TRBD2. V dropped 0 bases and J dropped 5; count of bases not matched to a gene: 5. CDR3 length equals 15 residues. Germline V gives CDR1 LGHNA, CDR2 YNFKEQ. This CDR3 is CASSQDRTSRETQYF. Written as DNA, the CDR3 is TGTGCCAGCAGCCAAGATCGGACTAGCAGGGAGACCCAGTACTTC.

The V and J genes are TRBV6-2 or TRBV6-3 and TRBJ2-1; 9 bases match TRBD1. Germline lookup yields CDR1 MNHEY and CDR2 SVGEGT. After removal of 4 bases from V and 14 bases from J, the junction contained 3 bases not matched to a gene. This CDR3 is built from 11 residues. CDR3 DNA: TGTGCCAGCAGTTTCGGGACAGGGAAGTTCTTC. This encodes CASSFGTGKFF.

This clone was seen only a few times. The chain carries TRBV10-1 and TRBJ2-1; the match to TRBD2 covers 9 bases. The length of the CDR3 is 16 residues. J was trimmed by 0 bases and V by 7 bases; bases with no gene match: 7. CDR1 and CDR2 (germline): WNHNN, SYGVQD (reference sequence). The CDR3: CASTDSGGNSYNEQFF. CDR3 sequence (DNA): TGCGCCAGCACCGATAGCGGGGGCAACTCCTACAATGAGCAGTTCTTC.

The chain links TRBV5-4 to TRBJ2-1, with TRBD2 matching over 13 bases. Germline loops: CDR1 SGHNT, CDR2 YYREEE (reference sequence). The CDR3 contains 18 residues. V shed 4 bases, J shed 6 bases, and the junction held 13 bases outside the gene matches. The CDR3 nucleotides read TGTGCCAGCAGCCTCTTAAGGACTAGCGGGAGTGTCTCCAATGAGCAGTTCTTC. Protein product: CASSLLRTSGSVSNEQFF.